This TCR beta chain was sequenced for a study of radiotherapy plus CTLA-4 blockade in lung cancer. About the study: Objective response was observed in roughly a sixth of patients, and disease control in just over 30%. Study results and caveats: Blood-borne expansion of tumor-derived TCR clones followed radiotherapy plus ipilimumab.

For this clone: Its antigen is unknown.

The data were produced by immunoSEQ multiplex PCR, yet TCRdb's version contains in-frame clones alone and is incomplete. The sample shows roughly 90,000 clones, approximately 79% of them seen only once. The CDR3 has 16 residues. Per the germline V gene, CDR1 is SGHTA and CDR2 is FQGTGA. With 2 bases removed from V and 6 bases from J, the gap between germline ends came to 18 bases. The J gene is TRBJ2-3, the V gene TRBV7-3; a weak D match, TRBD2 (6 bases). The source was peripheral blood, collected from a patient treated with radiotherapy plus ipilimumab. The sequence was collected from a human donor with non-small cell lung cancer that progressed on radiotherapy plus ipilimumab. The CDR3 coding sequence is TGTGCCAGCAGCTTAGGTCGTTCTGGGACTCAGGATACGCAGTATTTT. Its protein product is CASSLGRSGTQDTQYF.